The 20 T cell receptor beta chains below were found in one sample sequenced in a study of OX40 agonist ivuxolimab in advanced cancers. Libraries came from the immunoSEQ multiplex PCR assay. Entries here come from immuneACCESS through TCRdb and include only in-frame sequences with V and J called. Some clones fail to appear in such tables; in the studies checked, an unresolved V gene covers under half of the shortfall, and the cause of the remainder is unknown. The sample table shows roughly 93,000 clones, and about 84% are seen once. The biggest ten clones account for under 7% of the sample. Material: CD4+ or CD8+ T cells sorted from blood, obtained in a trial of the OX40 agonist ivuxolimab. The receptors were gathered from an adult with an advanced solid tumor such as melanoma, head and neck, liver or kidney cancer.

This sequence joins TRBV7-2 and TRBJ1-2, with TRBD1 as a possible D gene (6 bases). With 5 bases removed from V and 0 bases from J, the gap between germline ends came to 19 bases. This CDR3 contains 17 residues. Germline V gene data show CDR1 as SGHTA and CDR2 as FQGNSA. The CDR3 sequence is CASSPSPRDTSNYGYTF. The CDR3 DNA sequence: TGTGCCAGCAGCCCTAGCCCCCGGGACACATCTAACTATGGCTACACCTTC.

The chain combines TRBV4-1 with TRBJ1-1; D ambiguous. The V gene lost 0 bases and the J gene lost 1 base, with 6 bases spanning the gap. Germline V lookup: CDR1 MGHRA, CDR2 YSYEKL. The CDR3 length is 14 residues. CDR3 amino acids: CASSQDLPNTEAFF. CDR3 bases: TGCGCCAGCAGCCAAGATCTTCCGAACACTGAAGCTTTCTTT.

The count of this clone is one. The chain uses TRBV16 and TRBJ1-2, with 9 bases fitting TRBD1. The CDR3 loop spans 15 amino acids. J was trimmed by 3 bases and V by 1 base; bases with no gene match: 3. Per the germline V gene, CDR1 is KGHSY and CDR2 is FQNENV. Written as DNA, the CDR3 is TGTGCCAGCAGCCAATTGGGACAGGGTGACTATGGCTACACCTTC. It yields the protein CASSQLGQGDYGYTF.

This chain connects TRBV7-2 to TRBJ2-3; 8 bases align to TRBD2. Germline CDR1 and CDR2: SGHTA and FQGNSA. V was pared by 2 bases and J by 2 bases, with 9 bases of the junction left unmatched. There are 17 residues in the CDR3. The CDR3 is CASSLKGSGDFTDTQYF. The CDR3 region has the DNA TGTGCCAGCAGCTTAAAGGGTAGCGGGGACTTCACAGATACGCAGTATTTT.

The genes are TRBV15 and TRBJ2-6, with TRBD1 identical over 11 bases. With 1 base clipped from V and 2 bases from J, the junction kept 10 bases outside the gene matches. The CDR3 runs 20 residues. Germline loops: CDR1 LNHNV, CDR2 YYDKDF (reference sequence). The CDR3 protein is CATSRASGTGGAPGANVLTF. The CDR3 nucleotides are TGTGCCACCAGCAGAGCCTCCGGGACAGGGGGGGCCCCTGGGGCCAACGTCCTGACTTTC. Full variable domain (missing parts from reference TRBV15 and TRBJ2-6): DAMVIQNPRYQVTQFGKPVTLSCSQTLNHNVMYWYQQKSSQAPKLLFHYYDKDFNNEADTPDNFQSRRPNTSFCFLDIRSPGLGDTAMYLCATSRASGTGGAPGANVLTFGAGSRLTVL.

V is TRBV6-1 and J is TRBJ1-2; D is undetermined. CDR1 MNHNS and CDR2 SASEGT come from the germline V gene. V lost 2 bases to trimming and J lost 8 bases, with 9 bases between them. CDR3 size: 12 residues. CDR3 amino acids: CASSELGWGYTF. DNA for the CDR3: TGTGCCAGCAGTGAATTAGGTTGGGGCTACACCTTC.

The chain is built from TRBV9 and TRBJ2-2; no clear D. Germline CDR1 SGDLS, CDR2 YYNGEE. Trimming removed 4 bases from V and 4 bases from J, with 20 bases in between. This CDR3 is built from 17 residues. In DNA form, the CDR3 reads TGTGCCAGCAGCCTTGACCGTTTGTCGGTAGGCACCGGGGAGCTGTTTTTT. This encodes CASSLDRLSVGTGELFF.

The rearrangement uses TRBV30 and TRBJ2-7; D not certain. The germline V and J ends were trimmed by 0 bases and 3 bases, with 15 bases remaining between them. Looked up from germline, CDR1 is GTSNPN and CDR2 is SVGIG (reference sequence). The CDR3 spans 15 residues. Here the CDR3 DNA reads TGTGCCTGGAGTGTAACGAGGCAGGTTATCTACGAGCAGTACTTC. The encoded protein is CAWSVTRQVIYEQYF.

The genes are TRBV7-2 and TRBJ2-6; 7 positions match TRBD1. V lost 2 bases, J lost 4 bases, and 5 bases stayed unmatched. From germline, CDR1 is SGHTA and CDR2 FQGNSA. There are 16 residues in the CDR3. CDR3 in amino acids: CASSLTEGAGANVLTF. In DNA, the CDR3 is TGTGCCAGCAGCTTAACCGAGGGGGCCGGGGCCAACGTCCTGACTTTC.

This clone was detected once. The chain recombines TRBV5-8 with TRBJ1-5, with TRBD1 as a possible D gene (5 bases). The CDR3 consists of 13 residues. CDR1 is SGHTS and CDR2 is YDEGEE in the germline V gene. V lost 3 bases and J 5 bases, leaving 9 bases between the germline ends. CDR3 sequence: CASSWQGYQPQHF. CDR3 bases: TGTGCCAGCAGCTGGCAGGGTTATCAGCCCCAGCATTTT.

V and J are TRBV9 and TRBJ2-2; unclear D gene. The germline gives CDR1 SGDLS, CDR2 YYNGEE. This CDR3 contains 15 residues. V was cut by 0 bases and J by 0 bases, with 6 bases left in between. In DNA, the CDR3 is TGTGCCAGCAGCGTAGGCCTAACGAACACCGGGGAGCTGTTTTTT. This sequence encodes CASSVGLTNTGELFF.

This clone was counted once. The chain employs TRBV27 and TRBJ1-1, with D possibly matching TRBD1 (6 bases). Germline lookup yields CDR1 MNHEY and CDR2 SMNVEV (reference sequence). This CDR3 is 15 amino acids long. Trimming shortened V by 5 bases and J by 1 base, and 14 bases separated the two germline ends. CDR3 DNA sequence: TGTGCCAGCAGTACCCGACAGGCAGGGAACACTGAAGCTTTCTTT. Amino acid sequence: CASSTRQAGNTEAFF.

This clone was seen a handful of times. The rearrangement links TRBV27 to TRBJ2-7, with D possibly called TRBD1 or TRBD2 (5 bases each). This CDR3 spans 14 amino acids. V lost 6 bases to trimming and J lost 2 bases, with 14 bases between them. Germline CDR1 and CDR2: MNHEY and SMNVEV (reference sequence). The CDR3 protein is CASRADTVTYEQYF. The CDR3 coding sequence is TGTGCCAGCAGAGCGGACACGGTCACCTACGAGCAGTACTTC.

The chain has TRBV25-1 and TRBJ2-7; TRBD1 agrees at 9 bases. Germline V gene data show CDR1 as MGHDK and CDR2 as SYGVNS. V shed 6 bases and J 4 bases; nucleotides not matched to a gene: 7. The CDR3 length is 14 residues. This CDR3 reads CASRRDREVYEQYF. The CDR3 nucleotides read TGTGCCAGCAGACGGGACAGGGAAGTTTACGAGCAGTACTTC.

There are a few counts of this clone. This chain links TRBV6-1 with TRBJ1-5; 8 bases align to TRBD1. The CDR3 spans 14 residues. The ends lost 3 bases at V and 4 bases at J; junction bases unmatched: 2. The germline CDR1 and CDR2 sequences are MNHNS and SASEGT. DNA for the CDR3: TGTGCCAGCAGTGAGCAGGGGGCAAATCAGCCCCAGCATTTT. It yields the protein CASSEQGANQPQHF.

This clone was picked up one time. This chain connects TRBV7-9 to TRBJ2-7; unclear D gene. The CDR3 covers 15 residues. V shed 6 bases and J shed 4 bases, with 19 bases lying between them. Germline lookup yields CDR1 SEHNR and CDR2 FQNEAQ (reference sequence). The CDR3 region has the DNA TGTGCCAGCAGGGCCTCCGACCCCTATAGGTACGAGCAGTACTTC. Residues: CASRASDPYRYEQYF.

J is TRBJ1-1 and V is TRBV11-2, with 7 bases fitting TRBD1. The trim removed 0 bases at V and 6 bases at J, leaving 1 base unmatched. This CDR3 contains 13 residues. Looked up from germline, CDR1 is SGHAT and CDR2 is FQNNGV. CDR3 in amino acids: CASSLEGGAEAFF. The CDR3 DNA reads TGTGCCAGCAGCTTAGAAGGGGGCGCTGAAGCTTTCTTT. The entire variable domain, with the rest obtained from reference TRBV11-2 and TRBJ1-1, is as follows: EAGVAQSPRYKIIEKRQSVAFWCNPISGHATLYWYQQILGQGPKLLIQFQNNGVVDDSQLPKDRFSAERLKGVDSTLKIQPAKLEDSAVYLCASSLEGGAEAFFGQGTRLTVV.

The V and J genes are TRBV7-9 and TRBJ2-7; possibly TRBD1 or TRBD2 for D (6 bases each). This CDR3 is 12 amino acids long. Germline CDR1 reads SEHNR; CDR2 reads FQNEAQ (reference sequence). V was shortened by 5 bases and J by 4 bases, with 9 bases between the two germline ends. The chain's CDR3 is CASSGGGYEQYF. In nucleotides, the CDR3 is TGTGCCAGCAGCGGAGGGGGGTACGAGCAGTACTTC.

V usage is TRBV5-6 and J usage is TRBJ2-5; a weak D match, TRBD1 (5 bases). The ends were cut back, 1 base at V and 2 bases at J, with 6 bases in the middle. This CDR3 comprises 13 residues. CDR1 SGHDT and CDR2 YYEEEE come from the germline V gene. CDR3 nucleotides: TGTGCCAGCAGCTTGTCAGGGCAAGAGACCCAGTACTTC. Protein: CASSLSGQETQYF.

This chain joins TRBV4-1 and TRBJ2-7; 7 nucleotides line up with TRBD2. V shed 0 bases, J shed 7 bases, and the junction held 12 bases outside the gene matches. This CDR3 comprises 16 residues. Germline-derived CDR1 and CDR2 are MGHRA and YSYEKL. In DNA form, the CDR3 reads TGCGCCAGCAGCCAAGATCGGGGAGGGTTCGGTGGGGAGCAGTACTTC. Its protein is CASSQDRGGFGGEQYF.